The 5 T cell receptor beta chains below all came from one sample that was sequenced in a study of T cell responses to AZD1222 COVID-19 vaccine. Only in-frame clones appear in the TCRdb table, and some are missing; sequencing was by immunoSEQ multiplex PCR. The profile shows under 150,000 clones, around 90% of them singletons. Here the sequenced sample was peripheral blood, taken on day 0 of AZD1222 vaccination. These receptors were collected from an adult in good health.

In the case of this clone: The germline gene is not matched at one end of the junction; a read error may be the cause. CDR3 sequence: CASGLRNAEAFF. DNA of the CDR3: TGTGCCAGTGGACTTAGGAACGCTGAAGCTTTCTTT. V gene TRBV19 combines with J gene TRBJ1-1; D is uncertain. Germline lookup yields CDR1 LNHDA and CDR2 SQIVND (reference sequence). The CDR3 has 12 amino acids.

The rearrangement links TRBV6-5 to TRBJ2-3; tentative D call: TRBD1 (5 bases). The CDR3 runs to 14 residues. The ends were cut back, 7 bases at V and 3 bases at J, with 14 bases in the middle. Germline V lookup: CDR1 MNHEY, CDR2 SVGAGI. The DNA for the CDR3 is TGTGCCAGCACCTTTAACCAGGGAACAGATACGCAGTATTTT. It encodes CASTFNQGTDTQYF.

The chain links TRBV7-5 to TRBJ1-5. TRBV7-5 is designated a pseudogene. The CDR3 is 18 amino acids. The CDR3 coding sequence is TGTGCCAGAAGGGTTTGGGACGTATCTTCCGGTAGCAATCAGCCCCAGCATTTT. Protein sequence: CARRVWDVSSGSNQPQHF.

The V and J genes are TRBV7-2 and TRBJ1-1, with TRBD1 as a possible D gene (6 bases). Germline V gives CDR1 SGHTA, CDR2 FQGNSA. V lost 5 bases, J lost 4 bases, and 14 bases lay in between. The CDR3 is made up of 14 amino acids. The CDR3 DNA reads TGTGCCAGCAGCGGAACAGGGTTGGGCACTGAAGCTTTCTTT. Its protein is CASSGTGLGTEAFF.

The CDR3 loop reads CASSQGGDINQPQHF. CDR3 coding DNA: TGTGCCAGCAGCCAGGGCGGGGACATCAATCAGCCCCAGCATTTT. V and J are TRBV3-1 (or the pseudogene TRBV3-2) and TRBJ1-5; a weak D match, TRBD1 (6 bases). Trimming left V 3 bases short and J 3 bases short, with 12 bases between. The CDR3 is 15 residues long. Germline V gene lookup returns CDR1 LGHDT and CDR2 YNNKEL (reference sequence).